This is a list of T cell receptor beta chains from one sample in a study of blood T cell repertoires in COVID-19. Assay: immunoSEQ multiplex PCR; the TCRdb copy retains only in-frame clones and omits some. The sample yields 200,000 to 250,000 clones, roughly 85% seen once. The sample was peripheral blood. Source of these receptors: a woman older than 75 with acute or convalescent COVID-19. Each CDR3 is given with its conserved first and last residue.

j_call: TRBJ2-3; v_call: TRBV9; cdr3_aa: CASSVTADTDTQYF
j_call: TRBJ1-1; v_call: TRBV28; cdr3_aa: CASSWTGAGNTEAFF
j_call: TRBJ2-5; v_call: TRBV10-3; cdr3_aa: CAISESGSGVPQYF
j_call: TRBJ2-5; v_call: TRBV23-1; cdr3_aa: CASTHGQETQYF
j_call: TRBJ1-2; v_call: TRBV2; cdr3_aa: CASSERTGWSYGYTF
j_call: TRBJ1-2; v_call: TRBV9; cdr3_aa: CASSPAGSYGYTF
j_call: TRBJ1-2; v_call: TRBV20-1; cdr3_aa: CSADINYGYTF
j_call: TRBJ1-1; v_call: TRBV3-1/TRBV3-2; cdr3_aa: CASSQDNRRNTEAFF
j_call: TRBJ2-3; v_call: TRBV2; cdr3_aa: CASSVGLAGATDTQYF
j_call: TRBJ1-1; v_call: TRBV11-3; cdr3_aa: CASSSSGVDTEAFF
j_call: TRBJ1-6; v_call: TRBV9; cdr3_aa: CASSGGVGDSPLHF
j_call: TRBJ1-2; v_call: TRBV15; cdr3_aa: CATSRGETGTYGYTF
j_call: TRBJ2-5; v_call: TRBV6-2/TRBV6-3; cdr3_aa: CASSYSGRGETQYF
j_call: TRBJ2-1; v_call: TRBV7-2; cdr3_aa: CASNLPGGDMEQFF
j_call: TRBJ2-2; v_call: TRBV7-9; cdr3_aa: CASSAWGRDSTNTGELFF
j_call: TRBJ1-1; v_call: TRBV6-6; cdr3_aa: CASSHSSTEAFF
j_call: TRBJ2-6; v_call: TRBV2; cdr3_aa: CASSEIRLLGANVLTF
j_call: TRBJ2-1; v_call: TRBV6-5; cdr3_aa: CASSNTGGRYNEQFF
j_call: TRBJ1-5; v_call: TRBV2; cdr3_aa: CASRASGVTQPQHF
j_call: TRBJ1-6; v_call: TRBV5-1; cdr3_aa: CASSPGWGGQSPLHF
j_call: TRBJ1-5; v_call: TRBV6-2/TRBV6-3; cdr3_aa: CASSQDRGQPQHF
j_call: TRBJ2-1; v_call: TRBV7-2; cdr3_aa: CASRESGLNYEQFF
j_call: TRBJ2-7; v_call: TRBV19; cdr3_aa: CASSIVYYEQYF
j_call: TRBJ2-2; v_call: TRBV24-1; cdr3_aa: CATSGFEQGTGELFF
j_call: TRBJ1-2; v_call: TRBV13; cdr3_aa: CASSAGIFNRGRGYGYTF
j_call: TRBJ2-3; v_call: TRBV2; cdr3_aa: CASDTSSTDTQYF
j_call: TRBJ1-1; v_call: TRBV3-1/TRBV3-2; cdr3_aa: CASSPQAAQGSSFF
j_call: TRBJ2-1; v_call: TRBV5-1; cdr3_aa: CASSQTGQVTYNEQFF
j_call: TRBJ1-5; v_call: TRBV2; cdr3_aa: CASAHRGFQPQHF
j_call: TRBJ1-2; v_call: TRBV12-5; cdr3_aa: CASGLVPSLLNGGYTF
j_call: TRBJ1-5; v_call: TRBV11-2; cdr3_aa: CASSRTGAPAEPQHF
j_call: TRBJ1-4; v_call: TRBV7-9; cdr3_aa: CASSPAGGLGEKLFF
j_call: TRBJ2-1; v_call: TRBV19; cdr3_aa: CASSSSGGSYNEQFF
j_call: TRBJ1-5; v_call: TRBV5-6; cdr3_aa: CAIPPDRMISNQPQHF
j_call: TRBJ2-7; v_call: TRBV11-1; cdr3_aa: CASSPWTPYEQYF
j_call: TRBJ1-2; v_call: TRBV6-5; cdr3_aa: CASSYSGGQGRGYTF
j_call: TRBJ1-2; v_call: TRBV6-1; cdr3_aa: CASSESRELDYTF
j_call: TRBJ2-2; v_call: TRBV4-3; cdr3_aa: CASSQGTAAGELFF